This T cell receptor (beta chain) was sequenced in a study of blood T cell repertoires in COVID-19. Across the whole study: Samples taken during acute and convalescent COVID-19 were collected in the United States, Italy and Spain. T cells, B-cell-depleted T cells, or PBMCs supplied cDNA or gDNA.

Between the trimmed V and J ends, which lost 5 bases and 3 bases, there was a span of 14 bases. This CDR3 region has 15 residues. CDR1 is SNHLY and CDR2 is FYNNEI in the germline V gene. Original data processing: Amplification with reference gene primers provided the estimates of nucleated cell counts. Generated by immunoSEQ multiplex PCR, the TCRdb table keeps only in-frame clones and is missing some. The V and J calls and clone size come from that table; D and trimming were worked out from the DNA. The sample shows fewer than 250,000 clones, roughly 90% of them seen only once. The TCR sequence derives from a woman aged 60-70 years with acute or convalescent COVID-19. The sequencing sample was made of peripheral blood. The chain recombines TRBV2 with TRBJ1-5; D unresolved. This CDR3 is CASSPGEIPNQPQHF. CDR3 bases: TGTGCCAGCAGTCCTGGGGAGATTCCCAATCAGCCCCAGCATTTT.